Only a few counts were recorded for the clone carrying this T cell receptor (beta chain). Antigen unknown. This sample stems from a study of T cell responses to AZD1222 COVID-19 vaccine. CDR1 SEHNR and CDR2 FQNEAQ come from the germline V gene (reference sequence). The germline V and J ends were trimmed by 1 base and 2 bases, with 9 bases remaining between them. This CDR3 comprises 15 residues. Clones were read by immunoSEQ multiplex PCR, and TCRdb kept only the in-frame ones, dropping some. The table shows tens of thousands of clones, with around 80% occurring only once. Overall study findings and caveats: Compared with day 0, the breadth and depth of the Spike-specific TCR repertoire rose significantly after two doses of AZD1222. Reportedly, close to half of spike-specific TCRs are directed against unmutated variant regions. Mostly white British, mostly female donors; authors suggested clonal diversity may be underestimated. Mapped onto spike, vaccine-associated CD4 TCRs spanned it and were dominant at 160-218 and 743-854.

The J gene is TRBJ2-1, the V gene TRBV7-9; D possibly matches TRBD1 or TRBD2 (5 bases each). This clonotype was obtained from an adult in good health. Material: peripheral blood, obtained on day 0 of AZD1222 vaccination. In DNA form, the CDR3 reads TGTGCCAGCAGCTTAGGGGACCCCACCTACAATGAGCAGTTCTTC. It specifies CASSLGDPTYNEQFF.